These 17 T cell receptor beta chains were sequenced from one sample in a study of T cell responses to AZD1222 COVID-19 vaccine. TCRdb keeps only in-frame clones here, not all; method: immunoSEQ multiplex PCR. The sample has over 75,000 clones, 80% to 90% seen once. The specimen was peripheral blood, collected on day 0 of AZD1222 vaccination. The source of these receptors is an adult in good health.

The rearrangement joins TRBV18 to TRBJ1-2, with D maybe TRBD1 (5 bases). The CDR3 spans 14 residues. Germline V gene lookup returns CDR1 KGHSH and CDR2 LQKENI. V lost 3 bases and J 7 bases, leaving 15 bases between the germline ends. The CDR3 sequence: CASSPQGLSGGYTF. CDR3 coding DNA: TGTGCCAGCTCACCGCAGGGATTATCGGGTGGCTACACCTTC.

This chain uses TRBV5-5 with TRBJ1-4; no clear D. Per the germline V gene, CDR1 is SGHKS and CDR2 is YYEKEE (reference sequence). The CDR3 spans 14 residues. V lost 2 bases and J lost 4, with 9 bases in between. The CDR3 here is CASSFGSDNEKLFF. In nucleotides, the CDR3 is TGTGCCAGCAGCTTCGGGAGTGATAATGAAAAACTGTTTTTT. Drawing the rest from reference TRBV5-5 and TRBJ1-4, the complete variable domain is DAGVTQSPTHLIKTRGQQVTLRCSPISGHKSVSWYQQVLGQGPQFIFQYYEKEERGRGNFPDRFSARQFPNYSSELNVNALLLGDSALYLCASSFGSDNEKLFFGSGTQLSVL.

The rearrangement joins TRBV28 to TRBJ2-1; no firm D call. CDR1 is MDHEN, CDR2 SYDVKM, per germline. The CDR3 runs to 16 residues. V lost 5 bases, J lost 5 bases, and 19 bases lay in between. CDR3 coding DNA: TGTGCCAGCAGTACCCCCCGGGCCATAAGGGACAATGAGCAGTTCTTC. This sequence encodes CASSTPRAIRDNEQFF. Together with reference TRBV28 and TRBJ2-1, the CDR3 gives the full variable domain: DVKVTQSSRYLVKRTGEKVFLECVQDMDHENMFWYRQDPGLGLRLIYFSYDVKMKEKGDIPEGYSVSREKKERFSLILESASTNQTSMYLCASSTPRAIRDNEQFFGPGTRLTVL.

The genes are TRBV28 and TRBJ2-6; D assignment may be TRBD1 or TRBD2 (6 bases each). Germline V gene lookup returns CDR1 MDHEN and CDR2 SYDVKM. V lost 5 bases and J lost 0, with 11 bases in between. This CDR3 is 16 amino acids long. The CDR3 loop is CASSPPGASGANVLTF. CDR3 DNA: TGTGCCAGCAGTCCACCGGGGGCCTCTGGGGCCAACGTCCTGACTTTC.

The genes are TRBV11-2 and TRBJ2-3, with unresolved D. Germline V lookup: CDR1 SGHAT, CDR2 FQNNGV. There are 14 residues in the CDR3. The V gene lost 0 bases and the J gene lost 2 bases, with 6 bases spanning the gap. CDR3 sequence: CASSLERYTDTQYF. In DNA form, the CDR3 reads TGTGCCAGCAGCTTAGAACGGTACACAGATACGCAGTATTTT.

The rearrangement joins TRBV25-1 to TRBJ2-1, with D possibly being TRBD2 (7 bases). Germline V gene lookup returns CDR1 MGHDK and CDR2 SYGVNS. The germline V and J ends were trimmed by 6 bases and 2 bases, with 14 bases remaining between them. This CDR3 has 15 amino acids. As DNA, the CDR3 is TGTGCCAGCAGCGCAGGGGCGGGGGCCTACAATGAGCAGTTCTTC. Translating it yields CASSAGAGAYNEQFF.

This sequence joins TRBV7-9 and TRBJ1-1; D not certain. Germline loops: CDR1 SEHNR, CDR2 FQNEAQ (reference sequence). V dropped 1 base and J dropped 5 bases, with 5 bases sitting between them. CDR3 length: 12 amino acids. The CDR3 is CASSLVETEAFF. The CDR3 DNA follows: TGTGCCAGCAGCTTAGTGGAGACTGAAGCTTTCTTT. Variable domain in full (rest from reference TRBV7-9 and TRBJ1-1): DTGVSQNPRHKITKRGQNVTFRCDPISEHNRLYWYRQTLGQGPEFLTYFQNEAQLEKSRLLSDRFSAERPKGSFSTLEIQRTEQGDSAMYLCASSLVETEAFFGQGTRLTVV.

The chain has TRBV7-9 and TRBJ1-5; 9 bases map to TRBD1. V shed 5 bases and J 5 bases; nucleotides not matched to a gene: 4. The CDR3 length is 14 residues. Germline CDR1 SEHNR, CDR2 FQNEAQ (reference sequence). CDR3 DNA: TGTGCCAGCAGCACAGACAGGGGGGATCAGCCCCAGCATTTT. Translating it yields CASSTDRGDQPQHF.

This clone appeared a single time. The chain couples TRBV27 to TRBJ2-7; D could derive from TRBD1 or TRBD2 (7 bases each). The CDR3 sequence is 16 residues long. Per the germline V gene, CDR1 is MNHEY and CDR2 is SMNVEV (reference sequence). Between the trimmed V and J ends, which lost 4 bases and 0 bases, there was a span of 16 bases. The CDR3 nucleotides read TGTGCCAGCAGTTCCCAGGGGGGGTCCCGCTCCTACGAGCAGTACTTC. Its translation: CASSSQGGSRSYEQYF.

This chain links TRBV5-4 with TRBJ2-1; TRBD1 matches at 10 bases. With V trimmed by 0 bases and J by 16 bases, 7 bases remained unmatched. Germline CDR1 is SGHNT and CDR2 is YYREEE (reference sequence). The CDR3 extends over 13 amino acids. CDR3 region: CASSLGVGTGDFF. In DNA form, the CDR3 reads TGTGCCAGCAGCTTGGGGGTCGGGACAGGGGATTTCTTC.

CDR3 sequence: CASSPEGGRTEAFF. The CDR3 DNA reads TGTGCCAGCAGCCCCGAGGGCGGTCGCACTGAAGCTTTCTTT. The chain has TRBV3-1 (or the pseudogene TRBV3-2) and TRBJ1-1; the D is unclear. Germline loops: CDR1 LGHDT, CDR2 YNNKEL (reference sequence). Between the trimmed V and J ends, which lost 4 bases and 4 bases, there was a span of 13 bases. The CDR3 length is 14 residues.

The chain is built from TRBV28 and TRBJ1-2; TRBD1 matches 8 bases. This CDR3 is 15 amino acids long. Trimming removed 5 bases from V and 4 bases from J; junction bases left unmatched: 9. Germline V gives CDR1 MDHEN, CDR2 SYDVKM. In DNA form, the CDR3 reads TGTGCCAGCAGTGCCAGACAGGGGCCTGCCTATGGCTACACCTTC. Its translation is CASSARQGPAYGYTF.

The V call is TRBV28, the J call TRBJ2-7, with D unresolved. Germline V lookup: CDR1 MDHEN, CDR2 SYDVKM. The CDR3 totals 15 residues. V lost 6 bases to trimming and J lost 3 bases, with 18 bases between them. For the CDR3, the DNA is TGTGCCAGCAGGGCTATGGACGGACCGATCTACGAGCAGTACTTC. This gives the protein CASRAMDGPIYEQYF.

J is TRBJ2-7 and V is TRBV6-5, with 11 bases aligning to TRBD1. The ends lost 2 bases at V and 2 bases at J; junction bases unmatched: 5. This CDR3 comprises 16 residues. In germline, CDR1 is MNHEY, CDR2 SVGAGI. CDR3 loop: CASSYTWGQGAYEQYF. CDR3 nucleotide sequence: TGTGCCAGCAGTTACACGTGGGGACAGGGGGCCTACGAGCAGTACTTC.

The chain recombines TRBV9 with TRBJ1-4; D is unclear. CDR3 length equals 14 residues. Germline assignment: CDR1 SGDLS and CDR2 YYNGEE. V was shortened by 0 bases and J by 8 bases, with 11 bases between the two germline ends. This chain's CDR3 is CASSVDSGQEKLFF. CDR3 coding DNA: TGTGCCAGCAGCGTAGACAGTGGGCAGGAAAAACTGTTTTTT.

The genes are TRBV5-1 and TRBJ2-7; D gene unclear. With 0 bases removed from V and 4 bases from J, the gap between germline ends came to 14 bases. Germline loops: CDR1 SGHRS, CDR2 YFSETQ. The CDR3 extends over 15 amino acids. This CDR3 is CASSLGITHPYEQYF. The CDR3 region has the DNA TGCGCCAGCAGCTTGGGAATAACCCACCCGTACGAGCAGTACTTC. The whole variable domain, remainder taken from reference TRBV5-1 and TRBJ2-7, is KAGVTQTPRYLIKTRGQQVTLSCSPISGHRSVSWYQQTPGQGLQFLFEYFSETQRNKGNFPGRFSGRQFSNSRSEMNVSTLELGDSALYLCASSLGITHPYEQYFGPGTRLTVT.

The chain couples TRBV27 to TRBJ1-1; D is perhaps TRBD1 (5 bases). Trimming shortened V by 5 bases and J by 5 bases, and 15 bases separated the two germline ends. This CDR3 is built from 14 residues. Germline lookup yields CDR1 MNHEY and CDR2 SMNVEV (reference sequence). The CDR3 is CASSTQLWGTEAFF. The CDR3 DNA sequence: TGTGCCAGCAGTACACAGCTCTGGGGGACTGAAGCTTTCTTT.